The clone carrying this TCR beta chain has a handful of counts. This record belongs to a study of blood T cell repertoires in COVID-19. Study information: Sites in the United States, Italy and Spain provided acute and convalescent COVID-19 samples. Nucleic acid was either cDNA or gDNA, and it came from T cells, B-cell-depleted T cells, or PBMCs.

In the original workflow: Reference gene primer amplification yielded estimated nucleated cell counts. Sequencing was performed with immunoSEQ multiplex PCR; in TCRdb, only in-frame clones are kept and a portion is missing. The V and J calls and clone size come from that table; D and trimming were worked out from the DNA. The data show roughly 29,000 clones, with roughly nine tenths seen just once and approximately 3.4% held by the top ten. Germline V gives CDR1 SQVTM, CDR2 ANQGSEA. This CDR3 is built from 15 residues. The V segment lost 6 bases and the J segment 0 bases; nucleotides outside the gene matches: 9.

V is TRBV29-1 and J is TRBJ2-3; 7 positions match TRBD1. The receptor's source is a human donor in a cohort sampled during active COVID-19. The source material was peripheral blood. CDR3 residues: CSVAVGTASTDTQYF. The CDR3 DNA is TGCAGCGTCGCTGTCGGGACAGCCAGCACAGATACGCAGTATTTT.